This T cell receptor (beta chain) was captured in a study of cytomegalovirus exposure and HLA in healthy donors. Study outcomes and limitations: According to a later analysis, TCR clusters from the first cohort tended to co-occur in the 110 or so validation repertoires. For cytomegalovirus status, the classifier reportedly gave diagnoses with high specificity and sensitivity. Many donors carried some public TCRs, although rarity characterized most TCR sequences.

The CDR3 contains 13 residues. The germline V gene has CDR1 GTSNPN and CDR2 SVGIG (reference sequence). The V and J ends lost 1 base and 5 bases respectively, with 9 bases between them. Here immunoSEQ multiplex PCR was the method, and the copy in TCRdb shows in-frame clones only, minus some. The sample holds 250,000 to 350,000 clones, approximately 90% seen once. Concerning this clone itself: Its specificity is unknown.

The approximately 120-subject validation cohort, separate from the 666-subject first cohort, included the donors. J is TRBJ1-5 and V is TRBV30, with a possible D match to TRBD1 (6 bases). The sequencing sample was made of PBMCs. This TCR was recovered from a woman aged 30 to 39 in good health and CMV-seropositive. Here the CDR3 reads CAWSARGHQPQHF. The CDR3 coding sequence is TGTGCCTGGAGTGCCCGGGGGCATCAGCCCCAGCATTTT.